This TCR beta chain was identified in a study of T cell responses to AZD1222 COVID-19 vaccine. To note about this clone: Its antigen is unidentified.

Study-level points and caveats: An increase in Spike-specific TCR breadth and depth was observed after two AZD1222 doses. Along spike, vaccine-associated CD4 TCRs were found throughout, with dominance at 160-218 and 743-854. The study reported that nearly half of spike-specific TCRs target unmutated variant regions. Females made up more of the donors, who were largely white British, and clonal diversity may have come out too low.

The CDR3 spans 11 residues. Trimming cost V 8 bases and J 2 bases, with 6 bases left between them. Germline-derived CDR1 and CDR2 are MDHEN and SYDVKM. Measured with immunoSEQ multiplex PCR; TCRdb has only the in-frame clones, and not every one. The sample shows some 84,000 clones, approximately 83% of them seen only once. Source: peripheral blood, taken on day 0 of AZD1222 vaccination. The clonotype was recovered from an adult in good health. The gene calls are TRBV28 and TRBJ1-2; D is undetermined. CDR3 nucleotides: TGTGCCAGCGGCGCGAACTATGGCTACACCTTC. Encoded protein: CASGANYGYTF.